This T cell receptor (beta chain) was sequenced during a study of cytomegalovirus exposure and HLA in healthy donors. PCR used 60 Vbeta primers and 13 Jbeta primers. The table came from immunoSEQ multiplex PCR; TCRdb's copy has only in-frame clones and leaves some out. There are 80,000 to 100,000 clones in the sample, with roughly 14% held by the top ten. V lost 11 bases and J lost 5; bases outside the gene matches: 11. The V gene's germline CDR1 is LGHNA and CDR2 YSLEER. The CDR3 length is 13 residues. The receptor was derived from a man in his fifties in good health and CMV-seropositive. The chain joins TRBV4-3 to TRBJ1-2; 7 bases are shared with TRBD1. Sequencing used PBMCs. The CDR3 protein is CASKGTDRYGYTF. DNA of the CDR3: TGCGCCTCCAAAGGGACAGACAGATATGGCTACACCTTC.